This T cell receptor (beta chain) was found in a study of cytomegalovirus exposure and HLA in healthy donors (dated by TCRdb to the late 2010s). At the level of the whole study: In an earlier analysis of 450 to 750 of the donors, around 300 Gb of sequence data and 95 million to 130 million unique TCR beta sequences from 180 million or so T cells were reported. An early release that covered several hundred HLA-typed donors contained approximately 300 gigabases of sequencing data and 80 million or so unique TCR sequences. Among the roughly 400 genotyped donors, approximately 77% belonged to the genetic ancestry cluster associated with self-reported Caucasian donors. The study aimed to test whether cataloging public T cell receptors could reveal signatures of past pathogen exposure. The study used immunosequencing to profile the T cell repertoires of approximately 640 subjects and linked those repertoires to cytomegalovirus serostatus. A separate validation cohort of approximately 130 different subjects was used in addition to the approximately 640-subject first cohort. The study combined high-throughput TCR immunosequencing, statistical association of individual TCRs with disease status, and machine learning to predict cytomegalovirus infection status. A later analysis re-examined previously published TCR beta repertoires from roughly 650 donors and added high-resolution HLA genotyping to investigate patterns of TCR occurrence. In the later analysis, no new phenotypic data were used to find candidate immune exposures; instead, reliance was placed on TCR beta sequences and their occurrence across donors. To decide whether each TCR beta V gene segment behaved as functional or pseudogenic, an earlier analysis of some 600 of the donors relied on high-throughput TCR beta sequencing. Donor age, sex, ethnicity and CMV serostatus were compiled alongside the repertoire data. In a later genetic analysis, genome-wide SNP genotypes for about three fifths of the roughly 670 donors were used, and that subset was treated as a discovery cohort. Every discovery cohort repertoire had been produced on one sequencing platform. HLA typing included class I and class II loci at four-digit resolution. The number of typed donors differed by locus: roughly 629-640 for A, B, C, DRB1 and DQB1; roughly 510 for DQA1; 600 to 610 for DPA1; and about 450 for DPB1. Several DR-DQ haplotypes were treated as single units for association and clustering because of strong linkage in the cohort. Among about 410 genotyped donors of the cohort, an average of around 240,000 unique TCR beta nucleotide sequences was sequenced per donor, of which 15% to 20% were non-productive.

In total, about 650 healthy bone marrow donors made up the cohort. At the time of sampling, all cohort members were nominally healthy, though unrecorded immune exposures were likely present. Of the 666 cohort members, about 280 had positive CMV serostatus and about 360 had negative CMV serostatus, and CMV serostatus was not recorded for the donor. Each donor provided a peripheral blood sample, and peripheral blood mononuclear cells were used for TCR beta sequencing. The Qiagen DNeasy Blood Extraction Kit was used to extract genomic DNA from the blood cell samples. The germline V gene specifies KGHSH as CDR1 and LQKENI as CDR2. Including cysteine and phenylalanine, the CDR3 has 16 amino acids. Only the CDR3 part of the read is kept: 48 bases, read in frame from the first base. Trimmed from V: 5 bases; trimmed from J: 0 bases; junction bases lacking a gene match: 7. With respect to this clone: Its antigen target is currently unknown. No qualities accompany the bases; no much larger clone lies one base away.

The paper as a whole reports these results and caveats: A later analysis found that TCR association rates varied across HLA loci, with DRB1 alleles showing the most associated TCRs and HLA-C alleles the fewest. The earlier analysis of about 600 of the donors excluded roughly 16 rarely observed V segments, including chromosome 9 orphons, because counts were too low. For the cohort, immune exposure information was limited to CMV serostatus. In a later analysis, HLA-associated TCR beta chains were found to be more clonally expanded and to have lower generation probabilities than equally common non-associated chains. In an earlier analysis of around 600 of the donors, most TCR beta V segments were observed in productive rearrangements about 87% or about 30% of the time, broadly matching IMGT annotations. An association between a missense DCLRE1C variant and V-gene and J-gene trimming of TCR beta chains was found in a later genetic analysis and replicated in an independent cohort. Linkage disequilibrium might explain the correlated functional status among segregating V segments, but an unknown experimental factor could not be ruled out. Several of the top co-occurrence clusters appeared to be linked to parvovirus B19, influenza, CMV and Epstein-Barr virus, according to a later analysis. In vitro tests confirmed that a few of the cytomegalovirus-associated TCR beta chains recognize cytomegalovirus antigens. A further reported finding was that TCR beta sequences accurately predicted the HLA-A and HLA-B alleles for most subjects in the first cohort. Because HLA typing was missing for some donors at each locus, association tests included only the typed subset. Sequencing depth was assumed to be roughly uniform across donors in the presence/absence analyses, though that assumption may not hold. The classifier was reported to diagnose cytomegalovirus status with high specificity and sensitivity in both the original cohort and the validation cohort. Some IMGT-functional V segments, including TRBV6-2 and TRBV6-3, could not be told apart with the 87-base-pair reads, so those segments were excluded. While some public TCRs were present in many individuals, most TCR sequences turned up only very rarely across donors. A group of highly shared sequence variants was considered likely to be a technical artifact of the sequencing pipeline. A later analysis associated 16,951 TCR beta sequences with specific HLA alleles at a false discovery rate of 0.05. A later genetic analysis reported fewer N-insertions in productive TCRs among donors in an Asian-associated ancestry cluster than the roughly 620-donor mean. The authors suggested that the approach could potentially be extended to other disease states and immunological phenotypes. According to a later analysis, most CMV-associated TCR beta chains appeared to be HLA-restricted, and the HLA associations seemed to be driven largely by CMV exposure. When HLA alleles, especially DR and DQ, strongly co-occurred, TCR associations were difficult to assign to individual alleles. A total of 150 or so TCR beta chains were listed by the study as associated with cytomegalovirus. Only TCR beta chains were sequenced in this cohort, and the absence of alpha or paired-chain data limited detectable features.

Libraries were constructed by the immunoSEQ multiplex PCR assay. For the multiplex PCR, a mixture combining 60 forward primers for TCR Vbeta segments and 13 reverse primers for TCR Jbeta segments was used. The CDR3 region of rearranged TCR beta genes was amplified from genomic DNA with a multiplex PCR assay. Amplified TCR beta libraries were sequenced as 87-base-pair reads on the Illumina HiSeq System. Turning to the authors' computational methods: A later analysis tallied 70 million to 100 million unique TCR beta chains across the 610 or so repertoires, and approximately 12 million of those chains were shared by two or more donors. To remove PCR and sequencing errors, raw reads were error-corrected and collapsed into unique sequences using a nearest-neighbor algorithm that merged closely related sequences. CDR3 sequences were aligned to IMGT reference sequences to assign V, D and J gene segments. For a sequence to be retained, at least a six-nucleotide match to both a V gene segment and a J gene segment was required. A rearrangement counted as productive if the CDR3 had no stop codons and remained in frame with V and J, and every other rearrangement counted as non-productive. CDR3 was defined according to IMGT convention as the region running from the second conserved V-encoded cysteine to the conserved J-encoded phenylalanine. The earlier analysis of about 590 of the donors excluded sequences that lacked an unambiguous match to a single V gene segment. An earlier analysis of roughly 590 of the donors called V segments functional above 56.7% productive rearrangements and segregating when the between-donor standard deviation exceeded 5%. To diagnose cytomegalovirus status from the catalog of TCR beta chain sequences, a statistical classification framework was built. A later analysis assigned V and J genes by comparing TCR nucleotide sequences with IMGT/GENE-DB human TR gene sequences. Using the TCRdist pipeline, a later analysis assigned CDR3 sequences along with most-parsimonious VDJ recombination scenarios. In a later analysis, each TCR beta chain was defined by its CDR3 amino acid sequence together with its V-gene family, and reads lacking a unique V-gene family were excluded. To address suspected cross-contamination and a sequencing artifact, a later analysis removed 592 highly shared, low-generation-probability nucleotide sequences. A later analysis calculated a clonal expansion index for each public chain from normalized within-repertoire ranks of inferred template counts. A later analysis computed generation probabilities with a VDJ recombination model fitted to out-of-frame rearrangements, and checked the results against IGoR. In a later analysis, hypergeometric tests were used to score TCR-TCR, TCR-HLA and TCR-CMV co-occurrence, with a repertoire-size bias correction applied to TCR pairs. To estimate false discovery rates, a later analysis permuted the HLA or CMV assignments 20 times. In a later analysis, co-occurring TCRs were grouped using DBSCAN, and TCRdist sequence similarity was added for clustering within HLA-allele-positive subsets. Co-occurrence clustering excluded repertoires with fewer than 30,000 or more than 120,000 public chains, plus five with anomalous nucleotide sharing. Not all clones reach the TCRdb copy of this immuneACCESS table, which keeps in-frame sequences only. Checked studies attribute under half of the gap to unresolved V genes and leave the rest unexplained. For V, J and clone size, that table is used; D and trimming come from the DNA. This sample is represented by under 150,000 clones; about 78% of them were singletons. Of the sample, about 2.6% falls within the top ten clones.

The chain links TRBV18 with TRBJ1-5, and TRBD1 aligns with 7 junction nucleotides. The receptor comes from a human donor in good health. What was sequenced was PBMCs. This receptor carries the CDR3 CASSSSGQASNQPQHF. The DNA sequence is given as TGTGCCAGCTCATCAAGCGGACAGGCTAGCAATCAGCCCCAGCATTTT.